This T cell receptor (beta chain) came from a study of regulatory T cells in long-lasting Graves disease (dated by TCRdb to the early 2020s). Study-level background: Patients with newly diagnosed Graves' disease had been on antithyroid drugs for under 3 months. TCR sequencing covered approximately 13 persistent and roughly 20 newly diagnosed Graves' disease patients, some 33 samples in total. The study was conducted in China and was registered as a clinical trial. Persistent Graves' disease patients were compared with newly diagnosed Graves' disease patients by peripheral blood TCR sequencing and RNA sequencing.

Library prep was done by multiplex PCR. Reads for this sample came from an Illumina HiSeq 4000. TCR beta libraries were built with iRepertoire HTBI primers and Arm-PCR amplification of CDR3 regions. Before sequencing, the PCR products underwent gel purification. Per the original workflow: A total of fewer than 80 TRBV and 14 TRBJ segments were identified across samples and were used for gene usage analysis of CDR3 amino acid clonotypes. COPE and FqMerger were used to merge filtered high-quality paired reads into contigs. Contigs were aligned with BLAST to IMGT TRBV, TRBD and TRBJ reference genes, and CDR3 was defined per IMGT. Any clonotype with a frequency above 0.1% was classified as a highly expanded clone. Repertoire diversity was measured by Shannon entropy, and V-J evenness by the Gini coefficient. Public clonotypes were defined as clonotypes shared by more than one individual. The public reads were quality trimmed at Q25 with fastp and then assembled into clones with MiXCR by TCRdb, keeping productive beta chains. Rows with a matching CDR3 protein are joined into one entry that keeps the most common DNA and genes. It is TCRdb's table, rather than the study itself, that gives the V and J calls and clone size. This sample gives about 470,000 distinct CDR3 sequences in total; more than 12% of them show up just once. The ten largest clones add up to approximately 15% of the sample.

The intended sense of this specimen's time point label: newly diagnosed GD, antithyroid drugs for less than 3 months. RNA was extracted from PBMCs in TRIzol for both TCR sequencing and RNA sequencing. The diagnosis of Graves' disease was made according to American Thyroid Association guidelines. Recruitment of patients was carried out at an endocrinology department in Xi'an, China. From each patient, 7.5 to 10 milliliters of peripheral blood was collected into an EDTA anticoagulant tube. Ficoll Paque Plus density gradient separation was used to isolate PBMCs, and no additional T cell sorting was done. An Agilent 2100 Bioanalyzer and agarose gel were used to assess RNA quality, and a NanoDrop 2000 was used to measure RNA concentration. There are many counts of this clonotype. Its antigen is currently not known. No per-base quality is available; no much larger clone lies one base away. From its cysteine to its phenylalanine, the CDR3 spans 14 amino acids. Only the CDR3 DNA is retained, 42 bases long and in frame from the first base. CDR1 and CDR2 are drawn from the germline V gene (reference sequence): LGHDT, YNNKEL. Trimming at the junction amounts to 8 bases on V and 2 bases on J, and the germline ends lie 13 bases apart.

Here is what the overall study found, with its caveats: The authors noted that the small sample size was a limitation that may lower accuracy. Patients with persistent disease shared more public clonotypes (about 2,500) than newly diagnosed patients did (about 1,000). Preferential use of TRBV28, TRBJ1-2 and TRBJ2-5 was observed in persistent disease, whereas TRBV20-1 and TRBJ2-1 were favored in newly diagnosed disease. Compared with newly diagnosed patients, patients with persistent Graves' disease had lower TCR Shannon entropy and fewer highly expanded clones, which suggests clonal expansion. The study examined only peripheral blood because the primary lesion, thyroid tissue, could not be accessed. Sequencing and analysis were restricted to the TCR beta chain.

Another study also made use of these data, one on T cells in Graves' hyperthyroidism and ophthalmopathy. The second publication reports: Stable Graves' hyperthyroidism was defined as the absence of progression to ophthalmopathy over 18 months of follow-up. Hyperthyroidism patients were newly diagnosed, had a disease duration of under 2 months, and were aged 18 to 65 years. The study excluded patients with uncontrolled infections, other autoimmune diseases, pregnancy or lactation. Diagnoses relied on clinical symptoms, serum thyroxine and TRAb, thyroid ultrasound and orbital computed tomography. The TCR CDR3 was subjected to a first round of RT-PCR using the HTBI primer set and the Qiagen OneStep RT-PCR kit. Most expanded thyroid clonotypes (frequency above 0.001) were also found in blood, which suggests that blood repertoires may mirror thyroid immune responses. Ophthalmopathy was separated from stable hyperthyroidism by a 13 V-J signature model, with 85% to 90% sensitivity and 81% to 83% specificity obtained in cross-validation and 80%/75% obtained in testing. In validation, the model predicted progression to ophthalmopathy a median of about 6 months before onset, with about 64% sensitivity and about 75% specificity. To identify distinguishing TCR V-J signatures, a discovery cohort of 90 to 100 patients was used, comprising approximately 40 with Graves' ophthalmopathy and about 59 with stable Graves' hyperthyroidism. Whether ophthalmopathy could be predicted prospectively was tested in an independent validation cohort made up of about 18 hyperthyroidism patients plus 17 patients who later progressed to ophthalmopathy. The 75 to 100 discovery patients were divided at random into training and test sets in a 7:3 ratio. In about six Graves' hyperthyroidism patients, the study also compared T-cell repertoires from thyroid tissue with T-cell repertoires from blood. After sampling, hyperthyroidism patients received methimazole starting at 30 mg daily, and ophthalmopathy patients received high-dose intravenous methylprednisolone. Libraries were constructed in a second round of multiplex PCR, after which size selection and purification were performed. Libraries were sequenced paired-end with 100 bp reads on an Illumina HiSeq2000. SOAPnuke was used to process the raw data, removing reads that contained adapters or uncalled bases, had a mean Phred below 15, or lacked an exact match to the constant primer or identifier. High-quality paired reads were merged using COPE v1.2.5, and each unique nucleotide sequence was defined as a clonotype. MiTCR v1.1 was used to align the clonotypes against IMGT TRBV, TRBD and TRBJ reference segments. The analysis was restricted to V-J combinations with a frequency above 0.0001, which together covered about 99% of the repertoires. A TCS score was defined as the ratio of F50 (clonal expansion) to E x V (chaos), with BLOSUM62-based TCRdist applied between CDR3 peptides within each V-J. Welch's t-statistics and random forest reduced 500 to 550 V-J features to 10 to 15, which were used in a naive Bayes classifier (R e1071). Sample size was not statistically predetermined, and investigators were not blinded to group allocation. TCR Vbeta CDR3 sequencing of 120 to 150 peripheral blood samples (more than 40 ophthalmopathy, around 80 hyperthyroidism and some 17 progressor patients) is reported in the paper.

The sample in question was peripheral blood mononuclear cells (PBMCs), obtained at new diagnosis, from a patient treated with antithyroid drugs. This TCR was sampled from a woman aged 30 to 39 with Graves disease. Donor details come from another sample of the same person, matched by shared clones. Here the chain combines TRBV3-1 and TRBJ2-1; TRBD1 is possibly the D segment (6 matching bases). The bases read TGTGCCAGCTCGAGCAGGGGAACCTACAATGAGCAGTTCTTC. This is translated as CASSSRGTYNEQFF.